A selection of T cell receptor beta chains follows, all from one sample in a study of post-analysis software for immune sequencing data. TCRdb passed the PCR reads through MiXCR, listing each CDR3 protein once. This table holds more than 500,000 distinct CDR3 sequences, approximately 31% found once. The sample comprised blood. Receptor source: a girl under 18 with multiple sclerosis. Each CDR3 is given without its conserved first and last residue.

cdr3_length	v_call	j_call	cdr3_aa
13	TRBV18	TRBJ2-5	ASSPGELALGTQY
11	TRBV7-3	TRBJ1-2	ASSPSRDYGYT
10	TRBV2	TRBJ2-5	ASNRALETQY
11	TRBV24-1	TRBJ2-5	ATSEGNQETQY
7	TRBV10-2	TRBJ2-7	ASNPEQY
12	TRBV11-2	TRBJ2-2	ASSKIANTGELF
14	TRBV7-2	TRBJ2-7	ASSLSLGGTGYEQY
16	TRBV7-3	TRBJ2-6	ASSLIGPSLSGANVLT
13	TRBV7-8	TRBJ2-5	AIGTSGGYQETQY
12	TRBV20-1	TRBJ2-1	SAVGLAVSNEQF
12	TRBV2	TRBJ2-2	ASRKGLGTGELF
14	TRBV7-2	TRBJ2-3	ASSLSGQELADTQY
13	TRBV20-1	TRBJ2-1	SARGPSNNYNEQF
13	TRBV12-3/TRBV12-4	TRBJ1-1	ASKHNEGRNTEAF
12	TRBV20-1	TRBJ2-1	SARSYLRGNEQF
15	TRBV3-1	TRBJ2-4	ASSQHGTSGAKNIQY
11	TRBV9	TRBJ1-1	ASSVARNTEAF
10	TRBV20-1	TRBJ1-2	SASVADYGYT